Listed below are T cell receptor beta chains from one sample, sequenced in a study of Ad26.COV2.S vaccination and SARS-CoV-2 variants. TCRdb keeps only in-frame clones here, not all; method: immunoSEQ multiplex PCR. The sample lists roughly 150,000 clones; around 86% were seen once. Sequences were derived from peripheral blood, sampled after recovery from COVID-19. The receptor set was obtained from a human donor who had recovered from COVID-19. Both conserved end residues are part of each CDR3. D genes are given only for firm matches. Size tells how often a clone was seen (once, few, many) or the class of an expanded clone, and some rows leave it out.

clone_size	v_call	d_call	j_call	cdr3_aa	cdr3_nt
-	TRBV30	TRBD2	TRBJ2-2	CAWSSRTSGVNTGELFF	TGTGCCTGGAGCTCCCGTACTAGCGGGGTGAACACCGGGGAGCTGTTTTTT
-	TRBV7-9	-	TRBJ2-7	CASSLSTNGKYEQYF	TGTGCCAGCAGCCTCTCCACGAACGGAAAATACGAGCAGTACTTC
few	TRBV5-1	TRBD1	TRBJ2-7	CASSTGQGTYEQYF	TGCGCCAGCAGCACAGGACAGGGCACCTACGAGCAGTACTTC
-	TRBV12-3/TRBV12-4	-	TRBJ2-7	CASSLTGYEQYF	TGTGCCAGCAGTTTAACAGGGTACGAGCAGTACTTC
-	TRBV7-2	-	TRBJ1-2	CASSSHRVRYGYTF	TGTGCCAGCAGCTCGCACAGGGTTCGCTATGGCTACACCTTC
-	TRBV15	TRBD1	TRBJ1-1	CATSRAGDRAFF	TGTGCCACCAGCAGGGCGGGGGACAGAGCTTTCTTT
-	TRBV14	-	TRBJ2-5	CASSQDLRQETQYF	TGTGCCAGCAGCCAAGATCTACGCCAAGAGACCCAGTACTTC
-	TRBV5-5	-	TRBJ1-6	CASSHRVGNSPLHF	TGTGCCAGCAGCCACAGGGTGGGCAATTCACCCCTCCACTTT
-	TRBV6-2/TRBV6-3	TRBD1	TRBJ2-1	CASSYYGTGSNEQFF	TGTGCCAGCAGTTACTATGGGACAGGCTCCAATGAGCAGTTCTTC
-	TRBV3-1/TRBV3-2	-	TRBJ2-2	CASSQGPRTGELFF	TGTGCCAGCAGCCAAGGGCCTCGCACCGGGGAGCTGTTTTTT
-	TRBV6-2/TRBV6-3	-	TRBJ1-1	CASSYSGGGQGRVTEAFF	TGTGCCAGCAGTTACTCAGGAGGAGGCCAGGGGCGCGTGACTGAAGCTTTCTTT
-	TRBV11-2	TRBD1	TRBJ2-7	CASSLAVLRGHQQYF	TGTGCCAGCAGCTTAGCGGTTCTCAGGGGGCACCAGCAGTACTTC
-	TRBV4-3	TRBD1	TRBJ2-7	CASSQSRLTGTGDSYEQYF	TGCGCCAGCAGCCAATCCCGCCTTACCGGGACAGGGGATTCCTACGAGCAGTACTTC
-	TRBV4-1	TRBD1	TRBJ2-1	CASSQGQGAYNEQFF	TGCGCCAGCAGCCAAGGGCAGGGGGCCTACAATGAGCAGTTCTTC
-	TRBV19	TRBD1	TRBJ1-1	CASNDFRGRDTEAFF	TGTGCCAGTAATGATTTCAGGGGGCGGGACACTGAAGCTTTCTTT
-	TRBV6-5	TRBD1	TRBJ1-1	CASSNQGDTEAFF	TGTGCCAGCAGTAACCAGGGGGACACTGAAGCTTTCTTT
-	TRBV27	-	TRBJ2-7	CASSLSGRDSYEQYF	TGTGCCAGCAGTTTATCTGGGCGGGACTCCTACGAGCAGTACTTC
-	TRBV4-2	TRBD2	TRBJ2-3	CASSQGLAGADTQYF	TGTGCCAGCAGCCAAGGACTAGCGGGGGCAGATACGCAGTATTTT